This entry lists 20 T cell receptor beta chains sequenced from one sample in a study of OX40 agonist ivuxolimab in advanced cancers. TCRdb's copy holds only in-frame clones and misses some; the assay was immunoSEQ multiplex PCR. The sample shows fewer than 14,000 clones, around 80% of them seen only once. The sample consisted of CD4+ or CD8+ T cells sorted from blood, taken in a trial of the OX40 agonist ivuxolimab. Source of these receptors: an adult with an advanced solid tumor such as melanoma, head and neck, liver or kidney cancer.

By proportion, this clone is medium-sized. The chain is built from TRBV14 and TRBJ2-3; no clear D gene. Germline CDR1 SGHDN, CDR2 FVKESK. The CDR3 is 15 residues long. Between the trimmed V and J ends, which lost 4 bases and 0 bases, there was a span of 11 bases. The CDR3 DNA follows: TGTGCCAGCAGCCCACTCCAGACTAGCACAGATACGCAGTATTTT. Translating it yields CASSPLQTSTDTQYF. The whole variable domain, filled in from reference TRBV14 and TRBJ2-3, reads EAGVTQFPSHSVIEKGQTVTLRCDPISGHDNLYWYRRVMGKEIKFLLHFVKESKQDESGMPNNRFLAERTGGTYSTLKVQPAELEDSGVYFCASSPLQTSTDTQYFGPGTRLTVL.

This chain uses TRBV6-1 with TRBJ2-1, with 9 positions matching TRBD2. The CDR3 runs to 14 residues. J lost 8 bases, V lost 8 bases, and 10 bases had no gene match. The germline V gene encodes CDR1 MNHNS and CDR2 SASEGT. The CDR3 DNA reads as TGTGCCAGCGGGAGCGGGGGGTGGGCAGATGAGCAGTTCTTC. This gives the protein CASGSGGWADEQFF.

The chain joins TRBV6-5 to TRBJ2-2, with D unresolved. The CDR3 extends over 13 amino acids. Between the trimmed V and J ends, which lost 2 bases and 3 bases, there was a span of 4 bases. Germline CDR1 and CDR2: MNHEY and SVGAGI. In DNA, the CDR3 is TGTGCCAGCAGTTACCCTTACACCGGGGAGCTGTTTTTT. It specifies CASSYPYTGELFF.

The DNA of the CDR3 is TGTGCCAGCAGTCCCTCTTCCGGCTACACCTTC. It yields the protein CASSPSSGYTF. V is TRBV6-1 and J is TRBJ1-2; D is undetermined. Germline-derived CDR1 and CDR2 are MNHNS and SASEGT. CDR3 length: 11 amino acids. The V end was cut by 5 bases, the J end by 8 bases, with 9 bases between.

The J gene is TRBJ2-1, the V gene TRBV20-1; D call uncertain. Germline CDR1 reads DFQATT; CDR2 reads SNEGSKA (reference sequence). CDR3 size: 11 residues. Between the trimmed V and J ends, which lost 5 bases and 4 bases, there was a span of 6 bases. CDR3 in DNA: TGCAGTGCTCGCTCGTACAATGAGCAGTTCTTC. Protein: CSARSYNEQFF.

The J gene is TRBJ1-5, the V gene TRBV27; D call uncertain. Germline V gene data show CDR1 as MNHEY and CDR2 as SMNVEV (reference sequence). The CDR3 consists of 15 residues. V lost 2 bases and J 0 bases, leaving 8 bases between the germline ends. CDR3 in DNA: TGTGCCAGCAGTTTAGCGGGATATAGCAATCAGCCCCAGCATTTT. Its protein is CASSLAGYSNQPQHF.

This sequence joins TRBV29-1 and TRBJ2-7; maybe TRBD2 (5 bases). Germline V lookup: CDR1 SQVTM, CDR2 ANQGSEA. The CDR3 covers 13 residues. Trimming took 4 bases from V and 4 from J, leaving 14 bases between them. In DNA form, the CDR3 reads TGCAGCGTTGTCCAGGACTCCCAGTACGAGCAGTACTTC. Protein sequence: CSVVQDSQYEQYF.

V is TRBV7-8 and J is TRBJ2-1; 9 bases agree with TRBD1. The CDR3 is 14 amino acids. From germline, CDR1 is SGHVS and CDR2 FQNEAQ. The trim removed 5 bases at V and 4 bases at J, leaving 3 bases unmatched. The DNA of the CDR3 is TGTGCCAGCAGCCCGACAGGGGGATACAATGAGCAGTTCTTC. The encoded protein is CASSPTGGYNEQFF.

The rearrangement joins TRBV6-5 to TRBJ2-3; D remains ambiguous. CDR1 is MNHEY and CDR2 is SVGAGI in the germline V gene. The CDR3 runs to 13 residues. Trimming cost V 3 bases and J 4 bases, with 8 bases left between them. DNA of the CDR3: TGTGCCAGCAGTTATGGTCTAGCAGATACGCAGTATTTT. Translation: CASSYGLADTQYF.

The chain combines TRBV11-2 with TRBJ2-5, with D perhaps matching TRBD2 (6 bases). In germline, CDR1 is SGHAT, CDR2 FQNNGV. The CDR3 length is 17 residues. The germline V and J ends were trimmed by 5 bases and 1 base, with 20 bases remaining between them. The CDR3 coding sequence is TGTGCCAGCAGCCCCGGGACTCAGAATCAAGGCCAAGAGACCCAGTACTTC. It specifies CASSPGTQNQGQETQYF.

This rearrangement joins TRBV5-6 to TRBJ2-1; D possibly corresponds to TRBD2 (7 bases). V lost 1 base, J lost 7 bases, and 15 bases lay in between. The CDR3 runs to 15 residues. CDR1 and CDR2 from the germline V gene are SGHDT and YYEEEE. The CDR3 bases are TGTGCCAGCAGCTTGTGGGGCGGGGGCCTTAATGAGCAGTTCTTC. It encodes CASSLWGGGLNEQFF. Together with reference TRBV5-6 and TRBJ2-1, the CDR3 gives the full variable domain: DAGVTQSPTHLIKTRGQQVTLRCSPKSGHDTVSWYQQALGQGPQFIFQYYEEEERQRGNFPDRFSGHQFPNYSSELNVNALLLGDSALYLCASSLWGGGLNEQFFGPGTRLTVL.

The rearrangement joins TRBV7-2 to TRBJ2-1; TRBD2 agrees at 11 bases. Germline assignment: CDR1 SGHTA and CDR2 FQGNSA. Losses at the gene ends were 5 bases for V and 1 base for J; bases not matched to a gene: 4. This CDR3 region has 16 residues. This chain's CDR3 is CASSPRLAGSYNEQFF. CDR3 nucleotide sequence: TGTGCCAGCAGCCCCCGACTAGCGGGGTCCTACAATGAGCAGTTCTTC.

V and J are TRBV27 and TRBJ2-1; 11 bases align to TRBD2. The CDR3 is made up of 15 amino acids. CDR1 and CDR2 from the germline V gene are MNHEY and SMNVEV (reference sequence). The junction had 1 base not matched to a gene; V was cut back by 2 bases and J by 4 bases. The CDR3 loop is CASSLLAGGYNEQFF. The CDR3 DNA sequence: TGTGCCAGCAGTTTACTAGCGGGAGGTTACAATGAGCAGTTCTTC.

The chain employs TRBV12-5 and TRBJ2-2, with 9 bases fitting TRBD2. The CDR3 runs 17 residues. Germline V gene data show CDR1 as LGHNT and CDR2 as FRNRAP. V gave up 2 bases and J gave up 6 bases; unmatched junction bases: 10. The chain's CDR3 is CASGLPTGREGSGELFF. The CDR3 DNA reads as TGTGCTAGTGGTTTGCCTACAGGGCGGGAGGGGTCCGGGGAGCTGTTTTTT.

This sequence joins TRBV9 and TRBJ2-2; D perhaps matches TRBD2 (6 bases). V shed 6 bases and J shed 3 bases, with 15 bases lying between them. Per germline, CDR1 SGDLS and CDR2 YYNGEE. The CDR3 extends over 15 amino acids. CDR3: CASKDPGADTGELFF. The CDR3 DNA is TGTGCCAGCAAAGACCCGGGAGCCGACACCGGGGAGCTGTTTTTT.

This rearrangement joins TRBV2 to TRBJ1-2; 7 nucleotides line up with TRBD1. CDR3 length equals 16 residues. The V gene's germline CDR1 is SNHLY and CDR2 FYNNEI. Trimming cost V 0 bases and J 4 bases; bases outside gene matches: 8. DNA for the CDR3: TGTGCCAGCAGTGAAGCCTTTGACAGGGACGGCTATGGCTACACCTTC. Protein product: CASSEAFDRDGYGYTF.

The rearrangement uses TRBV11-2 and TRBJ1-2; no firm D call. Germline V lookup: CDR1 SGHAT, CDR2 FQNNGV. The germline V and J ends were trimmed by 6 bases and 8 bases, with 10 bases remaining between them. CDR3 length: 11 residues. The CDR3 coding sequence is TGTGCCAGCAGTCGGCTGGGCGGCTACACCTTC. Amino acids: CASSRLGGYTF.

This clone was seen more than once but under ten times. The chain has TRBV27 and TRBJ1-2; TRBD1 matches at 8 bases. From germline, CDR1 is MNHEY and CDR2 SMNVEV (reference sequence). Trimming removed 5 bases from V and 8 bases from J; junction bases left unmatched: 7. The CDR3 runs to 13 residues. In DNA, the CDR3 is TGTGCCAGCAGTCCCAGGGGGCTAGGGGGCTACACCTTC. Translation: CASSPRGLGGYTF.

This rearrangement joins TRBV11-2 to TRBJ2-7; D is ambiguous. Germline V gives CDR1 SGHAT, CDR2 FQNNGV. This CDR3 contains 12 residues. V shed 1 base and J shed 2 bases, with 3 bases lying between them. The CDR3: CASSLGAYEQYF. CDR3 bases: TGTGCCAGCAGCTTAGGGGCCTACGAGCAGTACTTC.

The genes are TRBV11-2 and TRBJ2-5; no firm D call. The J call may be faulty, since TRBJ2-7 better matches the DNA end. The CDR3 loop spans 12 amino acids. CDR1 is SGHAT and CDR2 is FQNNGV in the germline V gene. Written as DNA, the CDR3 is TGTGCCAGCAGCTTAGACAGCTACGAGCAGTACTTC. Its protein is CASSLDSYEQYF.